This T cell receptor beta chain was sequenced in a study of cytotoxic CD8 clonotypes in ibrutinib-treated CLL. Generated by immunoSEQ multiplex PCR, the TCRdb table keeps only in-frame clones and is missing some. The sample holds more than 55,000 clones; over 60% are singletons and the top ten take 35% to 55%. Cryopreserved PBMCs supplied about 2.1 micrograms of genomic DNA for TCR beta libraries. CDR3 length equals 15 residues. Germline V CDR1 and CDR2: ENHRY, SYGVKD. Trimming took 0 bases from V and 7 from J; bases not matched to a gene: 5. Notes on the study in general: Clonality was higher at ibrutinib response and returned toward baseline at progression. Public clonotypes, found uncommonly, either contracted or stayed stable on treatment.

This clone was observed a single time. Its antigen is still unknown. The sequence was collected from a human donor with chronic lymphocytic leukemia. The sample consisted of PBMCs, taken after 12 months of ibrutinib treatment. The chain has TRBV10-3 and TRBJ2-1, with TRBD2 matching over 8 bases. The CDR3, as DNA: TGTGCCATCAGTGAGTCGACGACTAGCGTAAATGAGCAGTTCTTC. Translated, it gives CAISESTTSVNEQFF.